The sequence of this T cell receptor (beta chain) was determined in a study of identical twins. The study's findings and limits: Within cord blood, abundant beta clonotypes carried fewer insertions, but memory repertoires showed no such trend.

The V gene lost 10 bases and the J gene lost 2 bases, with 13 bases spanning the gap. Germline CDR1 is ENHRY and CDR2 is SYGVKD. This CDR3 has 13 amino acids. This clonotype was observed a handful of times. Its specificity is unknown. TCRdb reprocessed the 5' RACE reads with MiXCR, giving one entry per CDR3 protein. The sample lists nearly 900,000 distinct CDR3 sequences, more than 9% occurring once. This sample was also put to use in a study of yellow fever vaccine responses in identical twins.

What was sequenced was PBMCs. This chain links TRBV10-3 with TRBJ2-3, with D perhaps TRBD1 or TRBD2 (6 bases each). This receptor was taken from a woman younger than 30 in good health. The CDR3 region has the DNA TGTGCCACCGGGGGCGCGTCCACAGATACGCAGTATTTT. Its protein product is CATGGASTDTQYF.